This entry describes one T cell receptor beta chain. This sample is drawn from a study of blood T cell repertoires in COVID-19. About the study: Material from acute and convalescent COVID-19 was sourced from the United States, Italy and Spain. Sources were T cells, B-cell-depleted T cells, or PBMCs; the material itself was cDNA or gDNA.

Germline CDR1 SNHLY, CDR2 FYNNEI. This CDR3 contains 14 residues. V dropped 6 bases and J dropped 4 bases, with 15 bases sitting between them. Sequencing was performed with immunoSEQ multiplex PCR; in TCRdb, only in-frame clones are kept and a portion is missing. The top ten hold around 4.4% of the sample, which has about 230,000 clones, approximately 84% seen once. V gene TRBV2 combines with J gene TRBJ1-2; weak D call: TRBD1 (6 bases). Sequencing input: peripheral blood. The receptor was derived from a man aged 45-65 years with active or convalescent COVID-19. CDR3 protein: CASRRDTGRYGYTF. The CDR3 DNA reads as TGTGCCAGCAGACGAGACACAGGGCGCTATGGCTACACCTTC.